The 2 T cell receptor beta chains below come from one sample, sequenced in a study of cytomegalovirus exposure and HLA in healthy donors. Primers: 60 Vbeta forward and 13 Jbeta reverse. TCRdb's table, derived via immunoSEQ multiplex PCR, lists solely in-frame clones and lacks some. The specimen's table records around 100,000 clones. Sample: PBMCs. Receptors originate from a man in his fifties or sixties in good health and CMV-seronegative.

This chain joins TRBV2 and TRBJ2-7; D perhaps matches TRBD1 (6 bases). The germline gives CDR1 SNHLY, CDR2 FYNNEI. The CDR3 runs 12 residues. The V and J ends lost 6 bases and 5 bases respectively, with 11 bases between them. CDR3 DNA sequence: TGTGCCAGCAGGGACAGCTACCACGAGCAGTACTTC. Translation gives CASRDSYHEQYF.

CDR3 nucleotides: TGTGCCAGCAGCCTCCGGGACAGGGGGCCCGAGCAGTACTTC. Its protein product is CASSLRDRGPEQYF. J is TRBJ2-7 and V is TRBV7-9; TRBD1 matches at 12 bases. The germline V gene has CDR1 SEHNR and CDR2 FQNEAQ (reference sequence). With V trimmed by 5 bases and J by 6 bases, 5 bases remained unmatched. The CDR3 extends over 14 amino acids.